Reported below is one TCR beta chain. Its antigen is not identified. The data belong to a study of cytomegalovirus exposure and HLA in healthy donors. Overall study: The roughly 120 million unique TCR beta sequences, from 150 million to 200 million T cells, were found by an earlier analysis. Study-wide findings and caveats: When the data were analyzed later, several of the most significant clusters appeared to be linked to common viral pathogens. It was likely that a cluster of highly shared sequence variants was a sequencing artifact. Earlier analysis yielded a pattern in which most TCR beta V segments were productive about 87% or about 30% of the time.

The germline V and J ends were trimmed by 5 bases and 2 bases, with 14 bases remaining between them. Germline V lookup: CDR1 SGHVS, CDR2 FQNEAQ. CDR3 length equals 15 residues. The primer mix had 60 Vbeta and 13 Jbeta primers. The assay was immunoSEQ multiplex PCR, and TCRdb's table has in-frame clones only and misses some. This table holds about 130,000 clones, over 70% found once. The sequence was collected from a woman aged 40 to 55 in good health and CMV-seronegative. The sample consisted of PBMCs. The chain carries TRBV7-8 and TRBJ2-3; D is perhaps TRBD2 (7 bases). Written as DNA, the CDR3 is TGTGCCAGCAGCGGCCTAGGGGGGGCCACAGATACGCAGTATTTT. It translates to CASSGLGGATDTQYF.